The source of this T cell receptor (beta chain) is a study of shared clonotypes between healthy human individuals. Study in general: Contributing individuals were a couple of females and three males aged 18 to 49. Used for every donor were three CD4 naive, three CD4 memory, two CD8 naive and one CD8 memory plate. Regarding the study as a whole: Several donors had around 5.2% of their naive CD4 clonotypes in common.

Investigators spread the genomic DNA of each subset evenly over several immunoSEQ plates. Libraries were prepared by immunoSEQ multiplex PCR; TCRdb keeps only in-frame clonotypes and omits some of them. The repertoire holds approximately 1,500,000 clones, with 95% to 99% as singletons. Notes on this clone: Its antigen remains unknown.

Trimming cost V 0 bases and J 1 base, with 7 bases left between them. CDR3 length equals 14 residues. CDR1 is SGHRS and CDR2 is YFSETQ in the germline V gene. Sequences were obtained from naive CD4+ T cells sorted from blood. Described subset: CD45RA+ positively selected. This clonotype was obtained from a man younger than 45 in good health. The gene calls are TRBV5-1 and TRBJ1-1; no reliable D call. CDR3 DNA: TGCGCCAGCAGCTTGGAGCCTCGGAACACTGAAGCTTTCTTT. Translating it yields CASSLEPRNTEAFF.